This is a list of T cell receptor beta chains from one sample in a study of regulatory T cells in long-lasting Graves disease. TCRdb itself ran the multiplex PCR reads through MiXCR, one entry per CDR3 protein. The sample holds a few hundred thousand distinct CDR3 sequences, about 13% seen once. These data also featured in a second study, about T cells in Graves' hyperthyroidism and ophthalmopathy.

Sequenced material: peripheral blood mononuclear cells (PBMCs), taken at new diagnosis, from a patient treated with antithyroid drugs. The receptors originated from a man under 40 with Graves disease. Both conserved end residues are part of each CDR3.

>TRBV27|TRBJ1-4
CASWSRGAANEKLFF
>TRBV6-2/TRBV6-3|TRBJ1-2
CASSARQEESYTF
>TRBV29-1|TRBJ2-5
CSVEMGGRETQYF
>TRBV10-3|TRBJ1-5
CAISEAGQGNNQPQHF
>TRBV24-1|TRBJ2-1
CATGAGSYNEQFF
>TRBV18|TRBJ2-7
CASSQSRTDYYEQYF
>TRBV25-1|TRBJ1-2
CASSWDNNYGYTF
>TRBV5-1|TRBJ2-3
CASSLVAGGDTDTQYF
>TRBV12-3/TRBV12-4|TRBJ2-5
CASSSPVLEGETQYF
>TRBV14|TRBJ2-7
CASSQVHDYEQYF
>TRBV7-6|TRBJ2-5
CASSLNLQETQYF
>TRBV7-2|TRBJ2-3
CASSLRTSAVDTQYF
>TRBV6-2/TRBV6-3|TRBJ2-1
CASRETTYNEQFF